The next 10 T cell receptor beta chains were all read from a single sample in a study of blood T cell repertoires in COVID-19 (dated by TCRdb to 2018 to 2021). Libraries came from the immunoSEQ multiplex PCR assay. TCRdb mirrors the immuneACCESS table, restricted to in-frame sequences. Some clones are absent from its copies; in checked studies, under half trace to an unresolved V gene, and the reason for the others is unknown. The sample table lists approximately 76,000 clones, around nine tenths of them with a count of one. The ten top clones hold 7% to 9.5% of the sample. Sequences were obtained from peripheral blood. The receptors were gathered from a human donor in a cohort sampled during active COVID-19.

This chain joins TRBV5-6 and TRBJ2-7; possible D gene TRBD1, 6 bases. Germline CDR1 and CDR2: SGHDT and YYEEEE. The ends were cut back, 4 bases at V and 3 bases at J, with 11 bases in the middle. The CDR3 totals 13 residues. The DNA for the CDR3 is TGTGCCAGCAGCCAGGACAGAAACTACGAGCAGTACTTC. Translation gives CASSQDRNYEQYF.

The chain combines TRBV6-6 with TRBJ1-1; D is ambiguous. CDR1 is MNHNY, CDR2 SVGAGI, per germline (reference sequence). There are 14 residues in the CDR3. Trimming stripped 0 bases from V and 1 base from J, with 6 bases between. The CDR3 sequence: CASSYSTRNTEAFF. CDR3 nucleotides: TGTGCCAGCAGTTACTCCACGCGGAACACTGAAGCTTTCTTT.

Here the CDR3 reads CASSLTGRGNYGYTF. The CDR3 DNA follows: TGTGCCAGCAGCTTAACTGGGCGGGGGAACTATGGCTACACCTTC. J is TRBJ1-2 and V is TRBV11-2; possibly TRBD1 for D (5 bases). The V end was cut by 2 bases, the J end by 2 bases, with 12 bases between. The V gene's germline CDR1 is SGHAT and CDR2 FQNNGV. The CDR3 runs 15 residues. Using reference TRBV11-2 and TRBJ1-2 for the parts outside the CDR3, the full variable domain is EAGVAQSPRYKIIEKRQSVAFWCNPISGHATLYWYQQILGQGPKLLIQFQNNGVVDDSQLPKDRFSAERLKGVDSTLKIQPAKLEDSAVYLCASSLTGRGNYGYTFGSGTRLTVV.

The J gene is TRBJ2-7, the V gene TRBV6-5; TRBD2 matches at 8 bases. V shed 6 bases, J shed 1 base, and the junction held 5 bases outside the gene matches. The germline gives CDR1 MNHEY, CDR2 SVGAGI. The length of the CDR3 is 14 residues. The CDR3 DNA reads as TGTGCCAGCAGGGGACTAGGGGGTTCCTACGAGCAGTACTTC. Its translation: CASRGLGGSYEQYF.

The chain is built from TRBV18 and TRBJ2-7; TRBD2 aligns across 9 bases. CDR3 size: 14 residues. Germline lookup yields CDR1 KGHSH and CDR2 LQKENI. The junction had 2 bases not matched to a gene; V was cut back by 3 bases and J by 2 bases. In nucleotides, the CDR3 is TGTGCCAGCTCACCGAGCGGGGGGCCCTACGAGCAGTACTTC. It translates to CASSPSGGPYEQYF.

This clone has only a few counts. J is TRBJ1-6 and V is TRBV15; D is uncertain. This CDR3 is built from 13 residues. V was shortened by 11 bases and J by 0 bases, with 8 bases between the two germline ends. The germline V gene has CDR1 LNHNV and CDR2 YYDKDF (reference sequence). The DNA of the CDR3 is TGTGCCTCCGCTAGCTCCTATAATTCACCCCTCCACTTT. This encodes CASASSYNSPLHF.

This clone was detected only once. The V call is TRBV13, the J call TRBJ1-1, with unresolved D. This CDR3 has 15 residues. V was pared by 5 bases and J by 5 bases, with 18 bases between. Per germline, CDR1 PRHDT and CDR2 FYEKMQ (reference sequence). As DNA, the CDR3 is TGTGCCAGCAGCGGACTTTGGGAACAAAGGACTGAAGCTTTCTTT. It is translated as CASSGLWEQRTEAFF.

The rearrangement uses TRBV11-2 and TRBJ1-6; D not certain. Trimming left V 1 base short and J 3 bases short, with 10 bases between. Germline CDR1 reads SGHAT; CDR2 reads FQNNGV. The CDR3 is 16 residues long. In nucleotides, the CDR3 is TGTGCCAGCAGCTTAGCGGCGGGAATCTATAATTCACCCCTCCACTTT. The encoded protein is CASSLAAGIYNSPLHF.

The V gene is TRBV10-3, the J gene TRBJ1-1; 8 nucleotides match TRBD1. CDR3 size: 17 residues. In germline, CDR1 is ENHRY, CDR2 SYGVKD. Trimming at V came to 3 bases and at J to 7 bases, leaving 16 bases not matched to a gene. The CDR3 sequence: CAISDITGQEIRGEAFF. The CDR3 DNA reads TGTGCCATCAGTGATATAACGGGACAGGAGATCCGTGGTGAAGCTTTCTTT.

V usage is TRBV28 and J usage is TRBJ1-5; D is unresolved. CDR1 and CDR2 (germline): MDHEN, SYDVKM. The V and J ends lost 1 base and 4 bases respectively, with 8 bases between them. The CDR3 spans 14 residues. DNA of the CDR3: TGTGCCAGCAGTTTATTTACGGGAAATCAGCCCCAGCATTTT. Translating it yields CASSLFTGNQPQHF.